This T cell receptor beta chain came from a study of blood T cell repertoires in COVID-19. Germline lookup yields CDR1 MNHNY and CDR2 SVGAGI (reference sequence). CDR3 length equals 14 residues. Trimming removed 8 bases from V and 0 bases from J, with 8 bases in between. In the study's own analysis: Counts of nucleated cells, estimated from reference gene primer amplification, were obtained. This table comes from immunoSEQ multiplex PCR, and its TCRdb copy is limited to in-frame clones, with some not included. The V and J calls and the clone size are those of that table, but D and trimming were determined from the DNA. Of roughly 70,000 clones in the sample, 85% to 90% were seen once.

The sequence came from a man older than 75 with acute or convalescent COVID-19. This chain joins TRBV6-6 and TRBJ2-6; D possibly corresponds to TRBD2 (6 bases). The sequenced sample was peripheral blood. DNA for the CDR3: TGTGCCAGCCGGGAGAGCTCTGGGGCCAACGTCCTGACTTTC. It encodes CASRESSGANVLTF.